These 27 T cell receptor beta chains came from one sample sequenced in a study of breast tumors, draining lymph nodes, adjacent tissues. Axillary draining lymph nodes of breast cancer patients supplied the node samples. TCRdb re-called the multiplex PCR reads through MiXCR, storing one row per CDR3 protein. The table lists around 250,000 distinct CDR3 sequences, 34% of them singletons, with 3% to 4.5% in the top ten. The sequenced sample consisted of axillary lymph node tissue. These receptors originate from a female donor with breast cancer. Some clones in this sample may be carry-over from other donors' samples.

This clonotype was found a few times. This chain connects TRBV6-5 to TRBJ1-6, with D possibly being TRBD1 (5 bases). The V gene's germline CDR1 is MNHEY and CDR2 SVGAGI. CDR3 size: 15 residues. V was pared by 2 bases and J by 10 bases, with 15 bases between. The CDR3 sequence is CASSYGALVGSPLHF. In nucleotides, the CDR3 is TGTGCCAGCAGTTACGGGGCCCTGGTAGGGTCACCCCTCCACTTT.

V gene TRBV27 combines with J gene TRBJ2-2, with D unclear. Germline lookup yields CDR1 MNHEY and CDR2 SMNVEV (reference sequence). The CDR3 covers 16 residues. Deletions cut 2 bases from V and 0 bases from J, with 10 bases between. The CDR3 nucleotides read TGTGCCAGCAGTTTACATATGGGGACGAACACCGGGGAGCTGTTTTTT. Translating gives CASSLHMGTNTGELFF.

In the case of this clonotype: The final CDR3 position lacks the conserved phenylalanine or tryptophan, pointing to a likely read error. The chain uses TRBV12-3 or TRBV12-4 and TRBJ2-5; 12 positions agree with TRBD2. The CDR3 totals 16 residues. With 7 bases clipped from V and 4 bases from J, the junction kept 10 bases outside the gene matches. CDR3 DNA sequence: TGTGCCAGCACCCTCCTCCTAGCGGGAGGGTCAGAGACCCAGTACTGC. This encodes CASTLLLAGGSETQYC.

V is TRBV6-1 and J is TRBJ2-1, with 8 bases that match TRBD1. Germline lookup yields CDR1 MNHNS and CDR2 SASEGT. V dropped 0 bases and J dropped 7; count of bases not matched to a gene: 8. CDR3 length equals 16 residues. CDR3 loop: CASSEAGWTGRNEQFF. In nucleotides, the CDR3 is TGTGCCAGCAGTGAAGCGGGTTGGACAGGGCGAAATGAGCAGTTCTTC.

This clonotype was observed at least ten times. The V gene is TRBV11-3, the J gene TRBJ2-3, with 8 bases aligning to TRBD2. V shed 5 bases, J shed 0 bases, and the junction held 1 base outside the gene matches. CDR3 size: 14 residues. The V gene's germline CDR1 is SGHNT and CDR2 YENEEA. This CDR3 reads CASSRGGSTDTQYF. The CDR3 DNA follows: TGTGCCAGCAGCCGGGGGGGTAGCACAGATACGCAGTATTTT.

The table lists this clonotype with many counts. The chain carries TRBV20-1 and TRBJ2-3; 7 bases are a match to TRBD2. The CDR3 is 14 amino acids. J gave up 2 bases and V 6 bases, and 8 bases lay outside the gene matches. Germline values: CDR1 DFQATT, CDR2 SNEGSKA (reference sequence). The CDR3 sequence: CSAPLAEHTDTQYF. The CDR3 DNA reads as TGCAGTGCCCCCCTAGCGGAGCACACAGATACGCAGTATTTT.

This clonotype was detected ten times or more. The chain joins TRBV15 to TRBJ1-1; D is possibly TRBD1 (5 bases). The CDR3 runs to 15 residues. CDR1 and CDR2 from the germline V gene are LNHNV and YYDKDF (reference sequence). The ends were cut back, 5 bases at V and 4 bases at J, with 17 bases in the middle. CDR3 bases: TGTGCCACCAGCTCTCACCAGGGTCCAGGCACTGAAGCTTTCTTT. Translated: CATSSHQGPGTEAFF.

This clonotype is a singleton in its sample. V gene TRBV7-2 combines with J gene TRBJ1-5; weak D call: TRBD1 (5 bases). The CDR3 is 17 residues long. Trimming took 2 bases from V and 3 from J, leaving 17 bases between them. Germline-derived CDR1 and CDR2 are SGHTA and FQGNSA. CDR3 loop: CASSLISSGAVNQPQHF. As DNA, the CDR3 is TGTGCCAGCAGCTTAATTTCGAGCGGGGCGGTCAATCAGCCCCAGCATTTT.

This clonotype was seen many times. This chain uses TRBV19 with TRBJ2-1; the D is unclear. V lost 4 bases to trimming and J lost 0 bases, with 10 bases between them. Germline V lookup: CDR1 LNHDA, CDR2 SQIVND (reference sequence). The CDR3 runs 15 residues. CDR3 nucleotide sequence: TGTGCCAGTAGTACCCGATCGAGCTCCTACAATGAGCAGTTCTTC. As protein: CASSTRSSSYNEQFF.

This clonotype has just one count. This chain uses TRBV20-1 with TRBJ1-3; D is unclear. Deletions cut 5 bases from V and 3 bases from J, with 5 bases between. Germline CDR1 and CDR2: DFQATT and SNEGSKA (reference sequence). The CDR3 runs to 11 residues. CDR3 nucleotides: TGCAGTGCTCATAATGGAAACACCATATATTTT. Translation gives CSAHNGNTIYF.

This clonotype was recorded many times. The gene calls are TRBV7-9 and TRBJ1-2, with D tentatively TRBD1 (5 bases). Germline assignment: CDR1 SEHNR and CDR2 FQNEAQ (reference sequence). With 5 bases removed from V and 1 base from J, the gap between germline ends came to 14 bases. This CDR3 is 15 amino acids long. The CDR3 DNA is TGTGCCAGCAGCCGGACTTTAGGGGATAACTATGGCTACACCTTC. Protein product: CASSRTLGDNYGYTF.

This clonotype was detected many times. The chain has TRBV9 and TRBJ2-3; D is tentatively TRBD1 or TRBD2 (5 bases each). The germline V and J ends were trimmed by 0 bases and 0 bases, with 8 bases remaining between them. Per the germline V gene, CDR1 is SGDLS and CDR2 is YYNGEE. The CDR3 sequence is 15 residues long. For the CDR3, the DNA is TGTGCCAGCAGCGTAGTCGGGACCAGCACAGATACGCAGTATTTT. Protein product: CASSVVGTSTDTQYF.

A note on this clonotype: With a much larger clone just one base away, this may be a read error. The chain is built from TRBV7-3 and TRBJ1-2; a weak D match, TRBD1 (5 bases). From germline, CDR1 is SGHTA and CDR2 FQGTGA. The CDR3 contains 14 residues. The CDR3 DNA follows: TGTGTCAGCAGTCTCATAGGGGTGCGGGACGGCTACACCTTC. Translation: CVSSLIGVRDGYTF.

This clonotype was detected ten times or more. The chain recombines TRBV11-3 with TRBJ1-6; D not resolved. Germline V gene data show CDR1 as SGHNT and CDR2 as YENEEA. The CDR3 is made up of 13 amino acids. V dropped 4 bases and J dropped 11 bases, with 12 bases sitting between them. The CDR3 bases are TGTGCCAGCAGCTACGACGCCCTCGCACCCCTCCACTTT. Translating gives CASSYDALAPLHF.

The genes are TRBV9 and TRBJ1-1; D may be TRBD1 (6 bases). The CDR3 loop spans 14 amino acids. The germline CDR1 and CDR2 sequences are SGDLS and YYNGEE. V lost 0 bases to trimming and J lost 4 bases, with 10 bases between them. CDR3 nucleotides: TGTGCCAGCAGCGTAGCGGGGGCGAGCACTGAAGCTTTCTTT. It codes for CASSVAGASTEAFF.

This clonotype was counted ten times or more. The rearrangement uses TRBV20-1 and TRBJ1-4, with D tentatively TRBD1 (5 bases). The CDR3 runs 16 residues. The germline V gene has CDR1 DFQATT and CDR2 SNEGSKA (reference sequence). Trimming left V 0 bases short and J 6 bases short, with 17 bases between. The CDR3 nucleotides are TGCAGTGCTAGAGATCGGTACAGTGGAGGGGATGAAAAACTGTTTTTT. It is translated as CSARDRYSGGDEKLFF.

The chain employs TRBV7-8 and TRBJ2-5; TRBD2 aligns across 12 bases. The V and J ends lost 4 bases and 2 bases, in that order; junction bases with no gene match: 5. CDR1 SGHVS and CDR2 FQNEAQ come from the germline V gene. This CDR3 spans 16 amino acids. The CDR3 DNA follows: TGTGCCAGCAGCTCGCAACTAGCGGGAGGACAAGAGACCCAGTACTTC. Encoded protein: CASSSQLAGGQETQYF.

In this sample, this clonotype turned up a few times. This chain uses TRBV5-1 with TRBJ2-5; no definite D call. The CDR3 spans 15 residues. Germline V gene sequence: CDR1 SGHRS, CDR2 YFSETQ. V dropped 0 bases and J dropped 0 bases, with 9 bases sitting between them. The CDR3 sequence is CASSLADAYQETQYF. CDR3 coding DNA: TGCGCCAGCAGCTTGGCAGACGCGTACCAAGAGACCCAGTACTTC.

This clonotype was found a few times. A read error may produce the germline difference seen at one junction end. This chain uses TRBV5-1 with TRBJ2-5; unclear D gene. CDR3 size: 14 residues. The germline V gene encodes CDR1 SGHRS and CDR2 YFSETQ. The CDR3 bases are TGCGCCAGCAGCTTGGCATCACCCAAAGACACCCAGTACTTC. Protein product: CASSLASPKDTQYF.

In regard to this clonotype: A much bigger clone sits one base away, suggesting this may be a read error. The CDR3 end shows no conserved phenylalanine or tryptophan, and so a read error is likely. The chain couples TRBV20-1 to TRBJ2-3; D gene uncertain. Germline V gives CDR1 DFQATT, CDR2 SNEGSKA (reference sequence). The CDR3 is 15 amino acids. V dropped 3 bases and J dropped 6 bases, with 19 bases sitting between them. The CDR3 sequence: CSASENLGSLDTQYL. The CDR3 DNA reads as TGCAGTGCTAGTGAAAACCTAGGTTCCTTGGATACGCAGTATTTA.

At least ten counts were recorded for this clonotype. This chain joins TRBV5-1 and TRBJ2-7, with D possibly matching TRBD1 (6 bases). The ends were cut back, 4 bases at V and 3 bases at J, with 20 bases in the middle. CDR1 and CDR2 from the germline V gene are SGHRS and YFSETQ. The CDR3 runs to 16 residues. CDR3 DNA sequence: TGCGCCAGCAGCGCCGGACAGACCGGCAAGGTCTACGAGCAGTACTTC. It encodes CASSAGQTGKVYEQYF.

This clonotype was counted between two and nine times. The rearrangement uses TRBV5-1 and TRBJ2-1; 11 nucleotides agree with TRBD2. The CDR3 contains 18 residues. Germline V gives CDR1 SGHRS, CDR2 YFSETQ. After removal of 7 bases from V and 4 bases from J, the junction contained 16 bases not matched to a gene. The CDR3 region is CASGSGRASGGIYNEQFF. CDR3 nucleotides: TGCGCCAGCGGTTCTGGACGGGCTAGCGGGGGGATATACAATGAGCAGTTCTTC.

At least ten counts were recorded for this clonotype. This CDR3 reads CASSDMGQGAKQYF. The CDR3 nucleotides read TGTGCCAGCAGTGATATGGGACAGGGGGCCAAGCAGTACTTC. This chain uses TRBV2 with TRBJ2-7; 12 positions match TRBD1. Per the germline V gene, CDR1 is SNHLY and CDR2 is FYNNEI. V shed 3 bases and J 8 bases; nucleotides not matched to a gene: 5. This CDR3 spans 14 amino acids.

The sample holds many counts of this clonotype. The J gene is TRBJ2-2, the V gene TRBV19; 8 bases align to TRBD1. V shed 6 bases and J 6 bases; nucleotides not matched to a gene: 3. The CDR3 is made up of 13 amino acids. Germline assignment: CDR1 LNHDA and CDR2 SQIVND (reference sequence). The CDR3 reads CASSSDRAGELFF. The CDR3 DNA is TGTGCCAGTAGCTCGGACAGGGCCGGGGAGCTGTTTTTT.

The J gene is TRBJ2-1, the V gene TRBV7-6; 14 nucleotides line up with TRBD2. Germline lookup yields CDR1 SGHVS and CDR2 FNYEAQ. Losses at the gene ends were 5 bases for V and 15 bases for J; bases not matched to a gene: 12. The CDR3 loop spans 15 amino acids. The CDR3 DNA sequence: TGTGCCAGCAGCCCGGCGACTAGCGGGGGGGATCTTATGTTCTTC. The encoded protein is CASSPATSGGDLMFF. The entire variable domain, with the rest obtained from reference TRBV7-6 and TRBJ2-1, is as follows: GAGVSQSPRYKVTKRGQDVALRCDPISGHVSLYWYRQALGQGPEFLTYFNYEAQQDKSGLPNDRFSAERPEGSISTLTIQRTEQRDSAMYRCASSPATSGGDLMFFGPGTRLTVL.

In this sample, this clonotype turned up many times. This may come from a read error, since a much larger clone is one base off. This chain uses TRBV20-1 with TRBJ1-2, with 10 bases fitting TRBD1. Germline CDR1 reads DFQATT; CDR2 reads SNEGSKA (reference sequence). The CDR3 is made up of 13 amino acids. The chain's CDR3 is CSAWDRGDYAYTF. CDR3 coding DNA: TGCAGTGCTTGGGACAGGGGTGACTATGCCTACACCTTC.

The rearrangement joins TRBV6-5 to TRBJ2-1; 9 bases agree with TRBD2. CDR3 length: 17 amino acids. Germline values: CDR1 MNHEY, CDR2 SVGAGI. V lost 6 bases, J lost 7 bases, and 16 bases stayed unmatched. The CDR3 DNA reads as TGTGCCAGCAGGCCTCCTGGCGGACTAGCGAGAGGGAATGAGCAGTTCTTC. Amino acid sequence: CASRPPGGLARGNEQFF.